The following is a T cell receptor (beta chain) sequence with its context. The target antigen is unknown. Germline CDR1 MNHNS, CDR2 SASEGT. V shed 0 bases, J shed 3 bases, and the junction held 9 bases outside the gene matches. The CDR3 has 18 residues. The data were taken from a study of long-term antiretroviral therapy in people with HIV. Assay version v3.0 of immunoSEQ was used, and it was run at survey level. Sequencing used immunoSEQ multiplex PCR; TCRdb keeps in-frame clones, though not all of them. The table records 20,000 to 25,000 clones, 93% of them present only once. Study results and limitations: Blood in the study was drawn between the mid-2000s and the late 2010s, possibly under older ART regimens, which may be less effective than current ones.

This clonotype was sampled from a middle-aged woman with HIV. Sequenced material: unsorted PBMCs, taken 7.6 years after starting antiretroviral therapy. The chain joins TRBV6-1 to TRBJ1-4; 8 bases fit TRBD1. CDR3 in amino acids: CASSEALRQGAANEKLFF. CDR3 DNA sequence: TGTGCCAGCAGTGAAGCGCTTCGTCAGGGGGCGGCTAATGAAAAACTGTTTTTT.